Listed here are 22 T cell receptor beta chains from one sample, sequenced in a study of shared T cell receptors in the human thymus. Sequencing used immunoSEQ multiplex PCR; TCRdb keeps in-frame clones, though not all of them. The sample shows roughly 710,000 clones, 75% to 90% of them seen only once. These data also featured in a second study, about human thymus T cells.

Specimen: thymocytes. The source of these receptors is a girl under three years old with a congenital heart defect.

The chain is built from TRBV20-1 and TRBJ2-1; TRBD2 matches at 7 bases. In germline, CDR1 is DFQATT, CDR2 SNEGSKA (reference sequence). V shed 8 bases and J 8 bases; nucleotides not matched to a gene: 6. The CDR3 sequence is 11 residues long. DNA for the CDR3: TGCAGTCCAGCGGGGCCGGATGAGCAGTTCTTC. Amino acids: CSPAGPDEQFF.

This clone was observed a handful of times. The chain is built from TRBV7-2 and TRBJ2-5; D is perhaps TRBD1 (5 bases). Trimming left V 1 base short and J 5 bases short, with 26 bases between. The length of the CDR3 is 19 residues. Germline V gene sequence: CDR1 SGHTA, CDR2 FQGNSA. The CDR3 sequence is CASSLGRQGNRQNRETQYF. The DNA of the CDR3 is TGTGCCAGCAGCTTAGGGCGGCAGGGAAATCGCCAAAATCGGGAGACCCAGTACTTC.

CDR3 DNA sequence: TGTGCCAGCAGTTCCCGACAGGTCTACAATGAGCAGTTCTTC. The encoded protein is CASSSRQVYNEQFF. The chain is built from TRBV6-5 and TRBJ2-1, with D maybe TRBD1 (6 bases). The germline V gene encodes CDR1 MNHEY and CDR2 SVGAGI. With 4 bases removed from V and 3 bases from J, the gap between germline ends came to 10 bases. The CDR3 totals 14 residues.

The genes are TRBV5-1 and TRBJ2-7; D is perhaps TRBD2 (6 bases). This CDR3 has 16 residues. The V end was cut by 0 bases, the J end by 4 bases, with 17 bases between. Germline CDR1 SGHRS, CDR2 YFSETQ. The CDR3 nucleotides read TGCGCCAGCAGCTTGGCCTCACGCTGGAGCGGGTACGAGCAGTACTTC. Encoded protein: CASSLASRWSGYEQYF.

V is TRBV28 and J is TRBJ1-1; 7 bases fit TRBD1. Germline trimming cut 2 bases from V and 0 bases from J; bases unmatched to any gene: 30. The CDR3 runs to 24 residues. CDR1 and CDR2 (germline): MDHEN, SYDVKM. This CDR3 is CASSLKPWNRDSHLRGVMNTEAFF. The CDR3 coding sequence is TGTGCCAGCAGTTTAAAGCCCTGGAACCGGGACAGCCACTTAAGGGGGGTTATGAACACTGAAGCTTTCTTT.

There are a few counts of this clone. This chain links TRBV14 with TRBJ1-2; no definite D call. The CDR3 extends over 15 amino acids. V shed 1 base and J shed 2 bases, with 11 bases lying between them. Germline CDR1 reads SGHDN; CDR2 reads FVKESK. CDR3 protein: CASSQGSDTNYGYTF. CDR3 DNA sequence: TGTGCCAGCAGCCAAGGGTCAGACACAAACTATGGCTACACCTTC.

The genes are TRBV5-1 and TRBJ2-7; no clear D. The length of the CDR3 is 17 residues. The V gene lost 3 bases and the J gene lost 7 bases, with 26 bases spanning the gap. The germline CDR1 and CDR2 sequences are SGHRS and YFSETQ. The CDR3: CASSSYASGDYLGEQYF. The CDR3 DNA reads as TGCGCCAGCAGCTCCTACGCTTCGGGTGATTACCTTGGGGAGCAGTACTTC. The variable domain in full, with the rest retrieved from reference TRBV5-1 and TRBJ2-7, is KAGVTQTPRYLIKTRGQQVTLSCSPISGHRSVSWYQQTPGQGLQFLFEYFSETQRNKGNFPGRFSGRQFSNSRSEMNVSTLELGDSALYLCASSSYASGDYLGEQYFGPGTRLTVT.

The J gene is TRBJ1-5, the V gene TRBV2; TRBD1 matches 8 bases. The CDR3 covers 15 residues. Unmatched junction bases numbered 7, after V lost 6 bases and J lost 3 bases. Germline CDR1 reads SNHLY; CDR2 reads FYNNEI. CDR3 sequence: CASRAGGLNNQPQHF. CDR3 DNA sequence: TGTGCCAGCAGGGCAGGGGGCCTAAACAATCAGCCCCAGCATTTT.

The chain has TRBV2 and TRBJ2-3; TRBD2 might be the D (6 bases). The CDR3 is 13 amino acids. The germline V and J ends were trimmed by 9 bases and 0 bases, with 10 bases remaining between them. Germline values: CDR1 SNHLY, CDR2 FYNNEI. The chain's CDR3 is CARCGDSTDTQYF. For the CDR3, the DNA is TGTGCCAGGTGCGGGGATAGCACAGATACGCAGTATTTT.

This chain uses TRBV10-3 with TRBJ2-2; D perhaps matches TRBD1 (5 bases). Per the germline V gene, CDR1 is ENHRY and CDR2 is SYGVKD. Trimming pared 3 bases from V and 2 bases from J, leaving 16 bases between. The CDR3 covers 17 residues. The DNA for the CDR3 is TGTGCCATCAGTGACCCCACGTGGACACGAAACACCGGGGAGCTGTTTTTT. Translated: CAISDPTWTRNTGELFF.

The V call is TRBV27, the J call TRBJ2-7; TRBD1 matches at 7 bases. V was pared by 0 bases and J by 3 bases, with 8 bases of the junction left unmatched. In germline, CDR1 is MNHEY, CDR2 SMNVEV (reference sequence). This CDR3 has 16 amino acids. This CDR3 reads CASSLSYRDRIYEQYF. For the CDR3, the DNA is TGTGCCAGCAGTTTATCCTACCGGGACAGAATCTACGAGCAGTACTTC.

This chain connects TRBV19 to TRBJ1-5; a possible D gene is TRBD1 (5 bases). Germline V CDR1 and CDR2: LNHDA, SQIVND (reference sequence). Trimming removed 4 bases from V and 3 bases from J, with 10 bases in between. The CDR3 sequence is 14 residues long. Here the CDR3 reads CASSKTAPNQPQHF. Here the CDR3 DNA reads TGTGCCAGTAGTAAGACAGCTCCCAATCAGCCCCAGCATTTT.

The chain combines TRBV10-3 with TRBJ2-7, with 10 positions matching TRBD1. Germline V gene data show CDR1 as ENHRY and CDR2 as SYGVKD. Trimming removed 6 bases from V and 3 bases from J; junction bases left unmatched: 8. The CDR3 covers 15 residues. CDR3 coding DNA: TGTGCCATCAGGGGACAGGGGAGTTCCCTCTACGAGCAGTACTTC. Its protein is CAIRGQGSSLYEQYF.

Note on this clone: One end of the junction fails to match germline, which may point to a read error. The chain joins TRBV7-6 to TRBJ2-7; no reliable D call. Germline V lookup: CDR1 SGHVS, CDR2 FNYEAQ. There are 14 residues in the CDR3. The CDR3 loop is CASSSLLSSSEQYF. CDR3 coding DNA: TGTGCCAGCAGCTCACTGCTTAGCTCCTCCGAGCAGTACTTC.

The chain recombines TRBV19 with TRBJ2-1, with D perhaps TRBD1 (5 bases). CDR3 length: 17 residues. In germline, CDR1 is LNHDA, CDR2 SQIVND (reference sequence). V gave up 3 bases and J gave up 0 bases, with 15 bases separating them. The CDR3 spells CASSMGSSGLSYNEQFF. The CDR3 DNA sequence: TGTGCCAGTAGTATGGGATCATCAGGGCTCTCCTACAATGAGCAGTTCTTC. The full variable domain, its missing parts supplied by reference TRBV19 and TRBJ2-1, is DGGITQSPKYLFRKEGQNVTLSCEQNLNHDAMYWYRQDPGQGLRLIYYSQIVNDFQKGDIAEGYSVSREKKESFPLTVTSAQKNPTAFYLCASSMGSSGLSYNEQFFGPGTRLTVL.

The chain carries TRBV27 and TRBJ1-1, with D possibly TRBD1 on 6 matching bases. CDR3 length equals 15 residues. Germline assignment: CDR1 MNHEY and CDR2 SMNVEV (reference sequence). V was trimmed by 5 bases and J by 2 bases, leaving 15 bases between them. CDR3 protein: CASSPSRTDNTEAFF. The CDR3 bases are TGTGCCAGCAGTCCCAGTAGGACAGATAACACTGAAGCTTTCTTT.

The rearrangement links TRBV19 to TRBJ1-5, with 9 bases fitting TRBD1. Germline loops: CDR1 LNHDA, CDR2 SQIVND (reference sequence). The CDR3 is 17 amino acids. V dropped 4 bases and J dropped 1; count of bases not matched to a gene: 8. This CDR3 is CASSSGDREYSNQPQHF. The CDR3 DNA reads TGTGCCAGTAGTAGCGGGGACAGGGAATACAGCAATCAGCCCCAGCATTTT.

This chain joins TRBV5-6 and TRBJ1-4, with D possibly matching TRBD1 (6 bases). From germline, CDR1 is SGHDT and CDR2 YYEEEE. CDR3 length equals 16 residues. Trimming stripped 4 bases from V and 6 bases from J, with 19 bases between. The CDR3 nucleotides are TGTGCCAGCAGCAGCGAAGTAGGGGGGGTCGATGAAAAACTGTTTTTT. It yields the protein CASSSEVGGVDEKLFF. Together with reference TRBV5-6 and TRBJ1-4, the CDR3 gives the full variable domain: DAGVTQSPTHLIKTRGQQVTLRCSPKSGHDTVSWYQQALGQGPQFIFQYYEEEERQRGNFPDRFSGHQFPNYSSELNVNALLLGDSALYLCASSSEVGGVDEKLFFGSGTQLSVL.

The J gene is TRBJ1-2, the V gene TRBV5-1; TRBD1 might be the D (5 bases). The CDR3 spans 14 residues. From germline, CDR1 is SGHRS and CDR2 YFSETQ. Trimming removed 0 bases at V and 5 bases at J, with 11 bases between. CDR3 protein: CASSLGWTPYGYTF. The CDR3 DNA is TGCGCCAGCAGCTTGGGATGGACACCTTATGGCTACACCTTC.

This chain connects TRBV12-5 to TRBJ1-2; D is uncertain. The length of the CDR3 is 14 residues. CDR1 is LGHNT and CDR2 is FRNRAP in the germline V gene. The V and J ends lost 4 bases and 8 bases respectively, with 17 bases between them. CDR3: CASGSQLGLQGYTF. In DNA, the CDR3 is TGTGCTAGTGGTTCGCAATTAGGACTGCAAGGCTACACCTTC.

The CDR3 nucleotides are TGTGCCAGCAGTGGGCGACTATCTGGACGGAGCTCTAATCAGCCCCAGCATTTT. This encodes CASSGRLSGRSSNQPQHF. This rearrangement joins TRBV6-1 to TRBJ1-5, with no clear D. From germline, CDR1 is MNHNS and CDR2 SASEGT. V was trimmed by 4 bases and J by 4 bases, leaving 23 bases between them. The CDR3 consists of 18 residues.

Only a few counts were recorded for this clone. J is TRBJ2-5 and V is TRBV15; 9 nucleotides align to TRBD2. Germline V lookup: CDR1 LNHNV, CDR2 YYDKDF (reference sequence). J was trimmed by 2 bases and V by 0 bases; bases with no gene match: 10. This CDR3 is built from 18 residues. The CDR3 loop is CATSRDLGPSGGQETQYF. CDR3 nucleotide sequence: TGTGCCACCAGCAGAGATTTAGGACCAAGCGGGGGGCAAGAGACCCAGTACTTC.